This T cell receptor (beta chain) was obtained from a study of neurological immune-mediated disorders. Study-wide results and limits: No CDR3 amino acid sequences recurred among expanded clones across subjects, suggesting private repertoires in all groups.

The team produced cDNA through 5'RACE using 10-nucleotide random UMIs. Each CDR3 protein is one row after TCRdb ran MiXCR on the 5' RACE reads. The table records 49,000 or so distinct CDR3 sequences, about 15% of them present only once. This clonotype has at least ten counts. Its matching antigen is unknown. Germline V lookup: CDR1 SGHKS, CDR2 YYEKEE (reference sequence). V shed 1 base and J shed 0 bases, with 8 bases lying between them. The CDR3 runs to 15 residues. PBMCs stored at -80 C, numbering 2 million, were the origin of the unsorted libraries. This TCR derives from a man between 60 and 75 years old in good health. This chain connects TRBV5-5 to TRBJ1-3; D is undetermined. The specimen was PBMCs. The CDR3 spells CASSLFGDSGNTIYF. The CDR3 region has the DNA TGTGCCAGCAGCTTGTTTGGGGACTCTGGAAACACCATATATTTT.